This TCR beta chain was retrieved from a study of blood T cell repertoires in COVID-19. Looking at the study overall: Recovered status in Cohort 3 required two negative PCRs, clearance, or symptom resolution. Some COVID-19 samples were acute and others convalescent; all came from the United States, Italy and Spain.

Those who participated ranged in age from roughly 18 to 89 years and resided in about two dozen US areas. Clinical history as reported by participants underpinned cohort assignment. Germline V gives CDR1 LGHNA, CDR2 YNFKEQ. V shed 0 bases, J shed 3 bases, and the junction held 5 bases outside the gene matches. The CDR3 consists of 16 residues. Sequencing was performed with immunoSEQ multiplex PCR; in TCRdb, only in-frame clones are kept and a portion is missing. The sample shows about 150,000 clones, roughly 85% of them seen only once. Sequences were obtained from PBMCs or T cells enriched from blood (not recorded which). This TCR came from a woman in her sixties or seventies in a cohort exposed to, infected with or recovered from COVID-19 (not recorded which). This chain links TRBV4-2 with TRBJ2-5; 9 bases line up with TRBD1. The CDR3 loop is CASSQDPGQGKETQYF. The CDR3 DNA reads TGTGCCAGCAGCCAAGACCCCGGACAGGGGAAAGAGACCCAGTACTTC.